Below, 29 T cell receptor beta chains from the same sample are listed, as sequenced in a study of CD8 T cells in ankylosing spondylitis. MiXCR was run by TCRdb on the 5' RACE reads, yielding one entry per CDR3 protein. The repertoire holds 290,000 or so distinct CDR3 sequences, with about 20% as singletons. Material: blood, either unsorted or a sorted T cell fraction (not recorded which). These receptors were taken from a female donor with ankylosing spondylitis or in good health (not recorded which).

The CDR3 protein is CASSAGPNQETQYF. CDR3 DNA: TGTGCCAGCAGCGCTGGGCCAAACCAAGAGACCCAGTACTTC. The rearrangement joins TRBV9 to TRBJ2-5; D is ambiguous. Trimming left V 3 bases short and J 0 bases short, with 9 bases between. The CDR3 covers 14 residues. Germline CDR1 reads SGDLS; CDR2 reads YYNGEE. Looking up the rest from reference TRBV9 and TRBJ2-5 gives the full variable domain: DSGVTQTPKHLITATGQRVTLRCSPRSGDLSVYWYQQSLDQGLQFLIQYYNGEERAKGNILERFSAQQFPDLHSELNLSSLELGDSALYFCASSAGPNQETQYFGPGTRLLVL.

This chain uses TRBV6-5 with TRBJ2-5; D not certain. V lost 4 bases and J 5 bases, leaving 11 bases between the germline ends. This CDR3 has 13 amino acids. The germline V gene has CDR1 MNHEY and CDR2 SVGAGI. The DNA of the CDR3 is TGTGCCAGCAGTTCTGACTTTACCGAGACCCAGTACTTC. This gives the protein CASSSDFTETQYF.

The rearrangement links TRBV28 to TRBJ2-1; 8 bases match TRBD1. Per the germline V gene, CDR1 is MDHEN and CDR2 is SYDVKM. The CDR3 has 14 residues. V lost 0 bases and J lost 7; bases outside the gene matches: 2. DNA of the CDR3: TGTGCCAGCAGTTTATGGCAGGGGGCAAATGAGCAGTTCTTC. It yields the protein CASSLWQGANEQFF. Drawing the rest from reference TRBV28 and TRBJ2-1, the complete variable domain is DVKVTQSSRYLVKRTGEKVFLECVQDMDHENMFWYRQDPGLGLRLIYFSYDVKMKEKGDIPEGYSVSREKKERFSLILESASTNQTSMYLCASSLWQGANEQFFGPGTRLTVL.

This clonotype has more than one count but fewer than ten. This CDR3 reads CASSLWVAGTYEQYF. The CDR3 nucleotides read TGTGCCAGCAGCTTATGGGTAGCGGGCACCTACGAGCAGTACTTC. V gene TRBV7-2 combines with J gene TRBJ2-7, with TRBD2 identical over 7 bases. CDR1 SGHTA and CDR2 FQGNSA come from the germline V gene. This CDR3 spans 15 amino acids. Germline trimming cut 2 bases from V and 2 bases from J; bases unmatched to any gene: 6.

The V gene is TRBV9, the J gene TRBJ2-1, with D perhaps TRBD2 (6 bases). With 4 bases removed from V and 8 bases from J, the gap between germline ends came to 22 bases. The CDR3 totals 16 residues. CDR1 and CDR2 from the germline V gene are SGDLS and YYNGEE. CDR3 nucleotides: TGTGCCAGCAGCCCGGGCCGGACTCGCCGCGGGGATGAGCAGTTCTTC. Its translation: CASSPGRTRRGDEQFF.

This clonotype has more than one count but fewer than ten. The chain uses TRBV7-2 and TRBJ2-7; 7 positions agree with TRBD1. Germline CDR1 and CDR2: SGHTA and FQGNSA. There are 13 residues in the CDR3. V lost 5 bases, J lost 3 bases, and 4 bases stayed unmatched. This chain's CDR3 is CASSMGQLYEQYF. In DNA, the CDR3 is TGTGCCAGCAGCATGGGACAGCTCTACGAGCAGTACTTC.

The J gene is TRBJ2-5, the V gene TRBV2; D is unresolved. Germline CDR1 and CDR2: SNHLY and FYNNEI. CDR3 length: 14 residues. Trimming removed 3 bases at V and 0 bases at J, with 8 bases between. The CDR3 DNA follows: TGTGCCAGCAGTGAGACGATGTACCAAGAGACCCAGTACTTC. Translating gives CASSETMYQETQYF.

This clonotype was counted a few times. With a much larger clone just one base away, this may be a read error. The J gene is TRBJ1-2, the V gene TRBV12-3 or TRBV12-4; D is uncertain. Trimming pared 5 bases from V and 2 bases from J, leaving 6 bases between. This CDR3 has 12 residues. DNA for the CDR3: TGTGCCAGCAGTCCGGCGAACTATGGCTACACCTTC. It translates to CASSPANYGYTF.

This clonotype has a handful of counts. CDR3 in amino acids: CSANPRRGYYGYTF. CDR3 nucleotide sequence: TGCAGTGCTAACCCTAGGAGGGGGTACTATGGCTACACCTTC. The J gene is TRBJ1-2, the V gene TRBV20-1, with a weak D call TRBD1 (6 bases). This CDR3 spans 14 amino acids. CDR1 and CDR2 (germline): DFQATT, SNEGSKA (reference sequence). V gave up 4 bases and J gave up 3 bases, with 15 bases separating them.

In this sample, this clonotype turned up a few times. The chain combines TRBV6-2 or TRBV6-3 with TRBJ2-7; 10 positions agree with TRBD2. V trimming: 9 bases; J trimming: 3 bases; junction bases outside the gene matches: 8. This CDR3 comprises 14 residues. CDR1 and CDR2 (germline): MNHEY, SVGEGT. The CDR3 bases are TGTGCCAGTTCAGACCCTAGCGGGAGCTACGAGCAGTACTTC. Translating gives CASSDPSGSYEQYF.

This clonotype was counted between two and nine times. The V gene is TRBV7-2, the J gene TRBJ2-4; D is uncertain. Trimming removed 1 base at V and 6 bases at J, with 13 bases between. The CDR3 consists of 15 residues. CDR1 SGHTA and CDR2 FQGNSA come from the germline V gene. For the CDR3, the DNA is TGTGCCAGCAGCTTAGAACAGTTTGGGGTAAACATTCAGTACTTC. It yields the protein CASSLEQFGVNIQYF.

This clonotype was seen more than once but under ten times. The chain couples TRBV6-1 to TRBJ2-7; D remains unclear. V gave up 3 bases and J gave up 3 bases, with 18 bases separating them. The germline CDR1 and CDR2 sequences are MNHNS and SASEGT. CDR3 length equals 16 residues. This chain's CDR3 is CASSDWGRQVVYEQYF. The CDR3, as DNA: TGTGCCAGCAGTGATTGGGGTCGGCAGGTAGTCTACGAGCAGTACTTC.

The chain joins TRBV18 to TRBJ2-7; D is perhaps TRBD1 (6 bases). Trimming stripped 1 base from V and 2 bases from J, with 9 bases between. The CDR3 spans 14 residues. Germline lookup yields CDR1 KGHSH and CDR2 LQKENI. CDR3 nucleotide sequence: TGTGCCAGCTCACCACGGGACAACCCCTACGAGCAGTACTTC. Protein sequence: CASSPRDNPYEQYF. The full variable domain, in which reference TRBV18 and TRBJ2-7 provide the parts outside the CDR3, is NAGVMQNPRHLVRRRGQEARLRCSPMKGHSHVYWYRQLPEEGLKFMVYLQKENIIDESGMPKERFSAEFPKEGPSILRIQQVVRGDSAAYFCASSPRDNPYEQYFGPGTRLTVT.

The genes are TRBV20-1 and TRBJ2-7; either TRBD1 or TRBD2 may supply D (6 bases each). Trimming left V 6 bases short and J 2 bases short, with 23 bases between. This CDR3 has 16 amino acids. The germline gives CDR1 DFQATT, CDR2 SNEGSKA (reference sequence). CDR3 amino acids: CSARGLERVPPYEQYF. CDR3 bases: TGCAGTGCCAGGGGACTCGAGCGGGTCCCCCCCTACGAGCAGTACTTC.

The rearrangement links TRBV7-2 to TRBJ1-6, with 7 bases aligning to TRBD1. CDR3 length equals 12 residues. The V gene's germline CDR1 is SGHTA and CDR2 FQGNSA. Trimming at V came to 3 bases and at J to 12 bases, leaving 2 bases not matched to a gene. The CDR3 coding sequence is TGTGCCAGCAGCTTGGGACAGCTACCCCTCCACTTT. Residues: CASSLGQLPLHF.

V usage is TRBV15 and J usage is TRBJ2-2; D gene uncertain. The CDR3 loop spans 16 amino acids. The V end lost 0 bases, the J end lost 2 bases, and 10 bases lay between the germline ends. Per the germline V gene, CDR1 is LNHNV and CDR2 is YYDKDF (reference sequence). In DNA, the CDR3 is TGTGCCACCAGCAGAGATCAGAACGGAAACACCGGGGAGCTGTTTTTT. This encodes CATSRDQNGNTGELFF.

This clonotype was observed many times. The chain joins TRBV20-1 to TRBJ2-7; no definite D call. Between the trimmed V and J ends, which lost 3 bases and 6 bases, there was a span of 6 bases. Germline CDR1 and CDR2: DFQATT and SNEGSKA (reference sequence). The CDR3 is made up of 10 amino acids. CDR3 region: CSASRIEQYF. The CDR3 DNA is TGCAGTGCTAGTAGGATCGAGCAGTACTTC.

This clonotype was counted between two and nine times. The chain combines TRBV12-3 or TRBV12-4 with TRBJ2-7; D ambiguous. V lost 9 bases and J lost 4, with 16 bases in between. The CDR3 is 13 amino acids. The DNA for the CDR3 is TGTGCCAGTTCACACCGGCGATATTACGAGCAGTACTTC. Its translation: CASSHRRYYEQYF.

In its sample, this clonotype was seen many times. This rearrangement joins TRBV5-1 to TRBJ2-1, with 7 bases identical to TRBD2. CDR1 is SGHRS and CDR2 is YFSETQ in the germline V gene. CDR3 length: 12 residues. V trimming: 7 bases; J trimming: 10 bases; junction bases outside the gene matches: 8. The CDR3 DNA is TGCGCCAGCGTTGGGATGGGAGGGGAGCAGTTCTTC. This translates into CASVGMGGEQFF.

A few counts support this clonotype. CDR3 in DNA: TGTGCCAGCAGTTTAACCGTGGGTGAAGCTTTCTTT. Amino acids: CASSLTVGEAFF. This rearrangement joins TRBV28 to TRBJ1-1; D unclear. V was cut by 2 bases and J by 7 bases, with 8 bases left in between. CDR1 is MDHEN, CDR2 SYDVKM, per germline. This CDR3 comprises 12 residues.

The CDR3 sequence is CASSSAGGRLPGQDRNTIYF. DNA for the CDR3: TGTGCCAGCAGTTCAGCCGGAGGTCGTCTACCCGGACAGGATCGAAACACCATATATTTT. The V gene is TRBV6-2 or TRBV6-3, the J gene TRBJ1-3, with TRBD1 identical over 7 bases. CDR1 is MNHEY and CDR2 is SVGEGT in the germline V gene. Losses at the gene ends were 4 bases for V and 5 bases for J; bases not matched to a gene: 23. This CDR3 is 20 amino acids long.

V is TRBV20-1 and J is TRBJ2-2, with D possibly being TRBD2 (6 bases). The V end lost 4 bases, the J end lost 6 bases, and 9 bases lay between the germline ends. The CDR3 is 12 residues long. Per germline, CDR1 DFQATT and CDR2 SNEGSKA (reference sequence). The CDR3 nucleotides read TGCAGTGCTAAACGGGAGCCCGGGGAGCTGTTTTTT. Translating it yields CSAKREPGELFF.

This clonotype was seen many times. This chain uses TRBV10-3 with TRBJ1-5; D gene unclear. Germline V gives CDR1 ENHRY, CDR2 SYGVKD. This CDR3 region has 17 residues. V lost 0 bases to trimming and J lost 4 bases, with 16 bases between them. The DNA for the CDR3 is TGTGCCATCAGTGAGTCGCGGACCGGAGGAGTTAATCAGCCCCAGCATTTT. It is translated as CAISESRTGGVNQPQHF.

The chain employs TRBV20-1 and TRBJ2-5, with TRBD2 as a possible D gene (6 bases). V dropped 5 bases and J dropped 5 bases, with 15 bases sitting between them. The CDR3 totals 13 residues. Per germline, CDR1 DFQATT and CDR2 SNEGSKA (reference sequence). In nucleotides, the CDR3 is TGCAGTGCTTGCTACGGGAGAGGGGAGACCCAGTACTTC. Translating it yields CSACYGRGETQYF.

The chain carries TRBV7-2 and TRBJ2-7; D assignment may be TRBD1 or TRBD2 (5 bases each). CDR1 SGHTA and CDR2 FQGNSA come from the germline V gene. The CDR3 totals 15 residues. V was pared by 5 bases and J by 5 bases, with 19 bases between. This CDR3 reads CASSATGTLGNEQYF. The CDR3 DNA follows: TGTGCCAGCAGCGCTACCGGGACCTTGGGTAACGAGCAGTACTTC.

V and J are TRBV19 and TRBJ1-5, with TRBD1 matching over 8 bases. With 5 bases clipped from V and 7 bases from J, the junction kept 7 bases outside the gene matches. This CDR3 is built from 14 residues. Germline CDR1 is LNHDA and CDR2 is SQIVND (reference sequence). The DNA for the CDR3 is TGTGCCAGTAGTTCCCAGGGGGCAGGCCAGCCCCAGCATTTT. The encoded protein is CASSSQGAGQPQHF. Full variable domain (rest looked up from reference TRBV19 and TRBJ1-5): DGGITQSPKYLFRKEGQNVTLSCEQNLNHDAMYWYRQDPGQGLRLIYYSQIVNDFQKGDIAEGYSVSREKKESFPLTVTSAQKNPTAFYLCASSSQGAGQPQHFGDGTRLSIL.

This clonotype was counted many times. CDR3 sequence (DNA): TGCAGTGCTAGACCCAACCCTAGGTGGCTAGGCGACAGCCAAGAGACCCAGTACTTC. Amino acids: CSARPNPRWLGDSQETQYF. V gene TRBV20-1 combines with J gene TRBJ2-5; D perhaps matches TRBD1 (5 bases). The CDR3 is 19 amino acids. Germline-derived CDR1 and CDR2 are DFQATT and SNEGSKA (reference sequence). V was pared by 2 bases and J by 1 base, with 26 bases between.

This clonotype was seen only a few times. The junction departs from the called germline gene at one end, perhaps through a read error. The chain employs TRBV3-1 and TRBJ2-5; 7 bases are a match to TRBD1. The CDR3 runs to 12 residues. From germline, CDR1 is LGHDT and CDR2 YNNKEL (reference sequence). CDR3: CASSQLLDRPHF. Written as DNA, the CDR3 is TGTGCCAGCAGCCAACTCTTGGACAGGCCGCACTTC.

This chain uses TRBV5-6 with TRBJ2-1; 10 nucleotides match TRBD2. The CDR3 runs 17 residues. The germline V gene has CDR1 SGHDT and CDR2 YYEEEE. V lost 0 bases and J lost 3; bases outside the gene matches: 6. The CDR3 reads CASSLVVGTSDYNEQFF. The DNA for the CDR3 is TGTGCCAGCAGCTTGGTAGTAGGGACTAGCGACTACAATGAGCAGTTCTTC.